The 3 T cell receptor beta chains below all came from one sample that was sequenced in a study of blood T cell repertoires in COVID-19. Here immunoSEQ multiplex PCR was the method, and the copy in TCRdb shows in-frame clones only, minus some. The data contain about 190,000 clones, 80% to 90% of them seen just once; the ten biggest clones take up about an eighth. Sequencing was performed on peripheral blood. All receptors derive from a man in his thirties or forties with active or convalescent COVID-19.

This chain links TRBV11-3 with TRBJ1-2; D call uncertain. Germline-derived CDR1 and CDR2 are SGHNT and YENEEA. Trimming shortened V by 3 bases and J by 6 bases, and 14 bases separated the two germline ends. The CDR3 consists of 14 residues. CDR3 protein: CASSFRLSTDGYTF. DNA of the CDR3: TGTGCCAGCAGCTTTAGATTGTCGACTGATGGCTACACCTTC.

CDR3 in amino acids: CASSLDRSSGNTIYF. CDR3 sequence (DNA): TGTGCCAGCAGTTTAGACCGGAGCTCTGGAAACACCATATATTTT. V gene TRBV27 combines with J gene TRBJ1-3; D is unresolved. The CDR3 runs to 15 residues. Germline-derived CDR1 and CDR2 are MNHEY and SMNVEV (reference sequence). The V gene lost 2 bases and the J gene lost 0 bases, with 8 bases spanning the gap.

This clone showed up just a few times. This chain connects TRBV7-6 to TRBJ1-1; 8 bases align to TRBD1. This CDR3 region has 17 residues. The ends lost 6 bases at V and 4 bases at J; junction bases unmatched: 16. Germline CDR1 is SGHVS and CDR2 is FNYEAQ. The CDR3 loop is CASSSGQGRVWGTEAFF. Here the CDR3 DNA reads TGTGCCAGCAGTTCTGGACAGGGAAGGGTTTGGGGCACTGAAGCTTTCTTT.